This TCR beta chain was recorded in a study of T-cell memory formation after mild COVID-19 (dated by TCRdb to 2020 to 2022). In the study overall: Most TCR sequence clusters were specific to one of the two donors. In two donors, T-cell clones that expanded and contracted after mild COVID-19 were followed by sequencing TCRalpha and TCRbeta repertoires longitudinally. The cohort was made up of two young adult volunteers, one female and one male, who were previously healthy. Results and caveats for the whole study, not just this receptor: From day 15 to 85, contracting clones showed balanced CD4/CD8 phenotypes, whereas a second wave of clones that expanded from day 15 to 37 leaned towards CD4+. The detection of some responding clones in pre-infection memory suggests that pre-existing cross-reactive memory T cells joined the SARS-CoV-2 response. Only two mild cases were covered in the study, and larger cohorts including severe cases with pre-infection samples were considered necessary. The second-wave clones that peaked on day 37 were not confirmed to be SARS-CoV-2 specific. Contracting CD4+ clones were located mainly in the CM and EM memory subsets, whereas CD8+ clones were found to be enriched in EMRA.

Ficoll-Paque density gradient centrifugation was used to isolate PBMCs. Counted from cysteine to phenylalanine, this CDR3 has 16 amino acids. Just the 48-base CDR3 DNA is kept, in frame starting at base 1. The germline V gene sets CDR1 to SGHRS and CDR2 to YFSETQ. V and J are trimmed by 2 bases and 5 bases, and the gene matches miss 5 bases of the junction. Data came from an Illumina NovaSeq 6000. Using 5'RACE with constant-segment primers, TCRalpha and TCRbeta cDNA libraries were constructed, with sample barcodes and unique molecular identifiers added in the process. Trizol reagent was used to extract RNA from every sample. Library amplification was performed in two PCR steps, and a second sample barcode and Illumina TruSeq adapters were introduced in the second step. Sequencing of the libraries was done on an Illumina NovaSeq, producing 2 x 150 bp paired-end reads. Regarding the original processing steps: Demultiplexing of reads and collapsing into UMI-guided consensus sequences were performed with migec v1.2.7. Using mixcr v2.1.11, UMI consensuses were aligned to TRA and TRB V and J templates and then assembled into clonotypes. Clonotypes were classified as expanded or contracted when called significant by both edgeR and NoisET, with noise models trained on biological replicates. edgeR calls used a false discovery rate-adjusted p below 0.01 and a log2 fold-change threshold of 1. As an exploratory analysis of dynamics, PCA with hierarchical clustering was applied to max-normalized trajectories of the 1000 most abundant clonotypes. Separately sequenced CD4+ and CD8+ repertoires were used to assign the CD4 or CD8 phenotype of responding clones. TCRdb trimmed the raw reads at Q25, called clones with MiXCR and kept productive beta chains. A single entry per CDR3 protein holds the most common genes and DNA from its merged rows. These V and J calls are TCRdb output, not the study's own analysis. Recorded for this sample are roughly 450,000 distinct CDR3 sequences; approximately 18% of them occurred a single time. Around an eighth of the sample goes to the ten largest clones.

This clonotype occurred a few times. The target of this receptor is not known. Base qualities are missing; no much larger clone stands one base away. The chain uses TRBV5-1 and TRBJ1-6, with 9 bases matching TRBD1. The sequenced sample consisted of PBMCs or a T cell subset sorted from them (not recorded which). This TCR was recovered from an adult woman who had mild COVID-19 (a few samples of this study predate the infection). The sample titles of this study are shuffled in the database, so cell type and time point are left out; the donor was told from shared clones. The nucleotide sequence reads TGCGCCAGCAGCTTCACAGGGGGCGCGGATAATTCACCCCTCCACTTT. Translated, this gives CASSFTGGADNSPLHF. Full variable domain (CDR3 extended with the reference TRBV5-1 and TRBJ1-6 proteins): KAGVTQTPRYLIKTRGQQVTLSCSPISGHRSVSWYQQTPGQGLQFLFEYFSETQRNKGNFPGRFSGRQFSNSRSEMNVSTLELGDSALYLCASSFTGGADNSPLHFGNGTRLTVT.